Below are 25 T cell receptor beta chains sequenced from a single sample in a study of shared clonotypes between healthy human individuals. Data came from immunoSEQ multiplex PCR; TCRdb stores just in-frame clones and leaves some out. This table has more than 550,000 clones, around 90% appearing once. Input material: memory CD8+ T cells from PBMCs. Subset given: CD45RO+ cells pooled with CCR7-negative TemRA cells. These receptors were obtained from a man between 18 and 35 years old in good health. Some clones in this sample may be carry-over from other donors' samples.

The V call is TRBV19, the J call TRBJ2-7; 8 nucleotides align to TRBD1. The trim removed 6 bases at V and 4 bases at J, leaving 8 bases unmatched. The CDR3 has 14 residues. The V gene's germline CDR1 is LNHDA and CDR2 SQIVND (reference sequence). This CDR3 is CASSPTGERYEQYF. The CDR3 DNA follows: TGTGCCAGTAGCCCGACAGGGGAACGTTACGAGCAGTACTTC.

The V gene is TRBV4-1, the J gene TRBJ2-7; 13 bases are shared with TRBD2. The ends lost 4 bases at V and 2 bases at J; junction bases unmatched: 2. Per the germline V gene, CDR1 is MGHRA and CDR2 is YSYEKL. This CDR3 spans 15 amino acids. CDR3 nucleotide sequence: TGCGCCAGCAGCCCAGGGACTAGCGGGACCTACGAGCAGTACTTC. Its protein is CASSPGTSGTYEQYF.

This clone appeared a single time. The V and J genes are TRBV19 and TRBJ2-1; weak D call: TRBD2 (6 bases). The CDR3 sequence is 14 residues long. CDR1 LNHDA and CDR2 SQIVND come from the germline V gene (reference sequence). The V gene lost 2 bases and the J gene lost 5 bases, with 10 bases spanning the gap. As DNA, the CDR3 is TGTGCCAGTAGTATAAGGGGACTTAACAATGAGCAGTTCTTC. Protein: CASSIRGLNNEQFF. Combining the CDR3 with reference TRBV19 and TRBJ2-1 gives the whole variable domain DGGITQSPKYLFRKEGQNVTLSCEQNLNHDAMYWYRQDPGQGLRLIYYSQIVNDFQKGDIAEGYSVSREKKESFPLTVTSAQKNPTAFYLCASSIRGLNNEQFFGPGTRLTVL.

V usage is TRBV28 and J usage is TRBJ2-7; D possibly corresponds to TRBD1 (5 bases). Between the trimmed V and J ends, which lost 7 bases and 4 bases, there was a span of 5 bases. Germline V lookup: CDR1 MDHEN, CDR2 SYDVKM. CDR3 size: 10 residues. The CDR3 region has the DNA TGTGCCAGCAAGGGGTACGAGCAGTACTTC. It encodes CASKGYEQYF.

This chain joins TRBV4-1 and TRBJ2-5; either TRBD1 or TRBD2 may fit D (5 bases each). V lost 0 bases, J lost 4 bases, and 21 bases lay in between. This CDR3 has 18 amino acids. Germline lookup yields CDR1 MGHRA and CDR2 YSYEKL. The CDR3 sequence is CASSQDGFGAGRAETQYF. CDR3 DNA: TGCGCCAGCAGCCAAGATGGGTTCGGGGCAGGGCGGGCAGAGACCCAGTACTTC.

This chain connects TRBV6-1 to TRBJ2-7, with 13 positions matching TRBD2. CDR1 and CDR2 from the germline V gene are MNHNS and SASEGT. CDR3 length: 14 amino acids. V dropped 6 bases and J dropped 12; count of bases not matched to a gene: 11. The CDR3 reads CASRGTSGITPSYF. The CDR3 nucleotides read TGTGCCAGCAGGGGGACTAGCGGGATCACTCCGTCGTACTTC.

The chain combines TRBV15 with TRBJ1-2, with 9 nucleotides matching TRBD1. Germline loops: CDR1 LNHNV, CDR2 YYDKDF (reference sequence). Unmatched junction bases numbered 9, after V lost 2 bases and J lost 8 bases. This CDR3 has 15 amino acids. The CDR3 region has the DNA TGTGCCACCAGCAGACCGCACAGGGGGCCTGGGGGCTACACCTTC. It specifies CATSRPHRGPGGYTF.

J is TRBJ2-3 and V is TRBV19; D call uncertain. The CDR3 is 15 residues long. Germline lookup yields CDR1 LNHDA and CDR2 SQIVND (reference sequence). Trimming pared 2 bases from V and 5 bases from J, leaving 14 bases between. CDR3 amino acids: CASSIRRRTGDTQYF. CDR3 coding DNA: TGTGCCAGTAGTATACGTCGGCGAACTGGAGATACGCAGTATTTT.

V is TRBV28 and J is TRBJ1-5, with a possible D match to TRBD1 (6 bases). CDR1 and CDR2 (germline): MDHEN, SYDVKM. The CDR3 sequence is 15 residues long. With 7 bases removed from V and 0 bases from J, the gap between germline ends came to 13 bases. Here the CDR3 DNA reads TGTGCCAGCACCAGGGACATCGATAGCAATCAGCCCCAGCATTTT. Translated: CASTRDIDSNQPQHF.

This chain connects TRBV6-6 to TRBJ2-5; D is unclear. The J call may not be correct, given that the DNA end is closer to TRBJ2-7. Germline V gene data show CDR1 as MNHNY and CDR2 as SVGAGI (reference sequence). The CDR3 loop spans 12 amino acids. The CDR3 here is CAISAFAYEQYF. CDR3 nucleotide sequence: TGTGCCATCTCCGCGTTTGCCTACGAGCAGTACTTC.

The chain couples TRBV27 to TRBJ1-2; tentative D call: TRBD1 (5 bases). The CDR3 contains 16 residues. V lost 2 bases and J 5 bases, leaving 18 bases between the germline ends. Germline V lookup: CDR1 MNHEY, CDR2 SMNVEV (reference sequence). The CDR3 is CASSLGAGGSWYGYTF. For the CDR3, the DNA is TGTGCCAGCAGTTTAGGGGCGGGGGGAAGCTGGTATGGCTACACCTTC.

This chain uses TRBV28 with TRBJ2-3, with D possibly being TRBD1 (5 bases). CDR1 and CDR2 from the germline V gene are MDHEN and SYDVKM. V lost 6 bases to trimming and J lost 1 base, with 17 bases between them. CDR3 length equals 16 residues. In DNA, the CDR3 is TGTGCCAGCAGCAGTAACCAGGGCTACGGCACAGATACGCAGTATTTT. It specifies CASSSNQGYGTDTQYF.

The rearrangement uses TRBV11-2 and TRBJ2-1; unclear D gene. CDR3 size: 14 residues. The germline V and J ends were trimmed by 1 base and 8 bases, with 12 bases remaining between them. Germline V gives CDR1 SGHAT, CDR2 FQNNGV. The CDR3 reads CASSLATLGHEQFF. The CDR3 nucleotides are TGTGCCAGCAGCTTAGCCACGTTAGGGCATGAGCAGTTCTTC.

The rearrangement links TRBV29-1 to TRBJ2-6; tentatively, D is TRBD2 (6 bases). CDR3 size: 15 residues. V dropped 0 bases and J dropped 0 bases, with 6 bases sitting between them. Germline-derived CDR1 and CDR2 are SQVTM and ANQGSEA. CDR3 bases: TGCAGCGTTGAAGAGGGGGGCTCTGGGGCCAACGTCCTGACTTTC. Translated: CSVEEGGSGANVLTF.

Of note for this clone: Within the sample, other DNA sequences also encode this same CDR3. The chain has TRBV7-3 and TRBJ2-7; D might be TRBD1 (5 bases). The CDR3 consists of 13 residues. Germline CDR1 is SGHTA and CDR2 is FQGTGA. Trimming shortened V by 0 bases and J by 3 bases, and 6 bases separated the two germline ends. CDR3 region: CASSLTQGYEQYF. The CDR3 DNA reads TGTGCCAGCAGCTTAACGCAGGGCTACGAGCAGTACTTC. The full variable domain, rest sourced from reference TRBV7-3 and TRBJ2-7, is GAGVSQTPSNKVTEKGKYVELRCDPISGHTALYWYRQSLGQGPEFLIYFQGTGAADDSGLPNDRFFAVRPEGSVSTLKIQRTERGDSAVYLCASSLTQGYEQYFGPGTRLTVT.

This chain links TRBV10-3 with TRBJ1-2; D gene ambiguous. The germline V gene encodes CDR1 ENHRY and CDR2 SYGVKD. Trimming pared 3 bases from V and 6 bases from J, leaving 14 bases between. The CDR3 sequence is 14 residues long. CDR3 protein: CAISDRRDLDGYTF. The CDR3 region has the DNA TGTGCCATCAGTGACCGCCGGGATCTTGATGGCTACACCTTC.

The J gene is TRBJ2-7, the V gene TRBV5-5; 8 bases fit TRBD1. The germline CDR1 and CDR2 sequences are SGHKS and YYEKEE (reference sequence). Germline trimming cut 4 bases from V and 6 bases from J; bases unmatched to any gene: 9. The CDR3 runs to 14 residues. The CDR3 protein is CASSQFRGPSEQYF. CDR3 sequence (DNA): TGTGCCAGCAGCCAATTCAGGGGGCCCAGCGAGCAGTACTTC.

J is TRBJ2-7 and V is TRBV6-1, with 9 nucleotides matching TRBD1. Germline V CDR1 and CDR2: MNHNS, SASEGT. Trimming took 7 bases from V and 6 from J; bases not matched to a gene: 10. The CDR3 is 14 amino acids. The CDR3 here is CASTRTGALGEQYF. Written as DNA, the CDR3 is TGTGCCAGCACCCGGACAGGGGCGTTGGGCGAGCAGTACTTC.

The genes are TRBV9 and TRBJ1-5; 9 bases are shared with TRBD1. Losses at the gene ends were 3 bases for V and 6 bases for J; bases not matched to a gene: 4. The germline V gene has CDR1 SGDLS and CDR2 YYNGEE. CDR3 length: 14 residues. CDR3 sequence reads: CASSDGTGRQPQHF. CDR3 DNA sequence: TGTGCCAGCAGCGACGGGACAGGGCGTCAGCCCCAGCATTTT.

This rearrangement joins TRBV28 to TRBJ1-1; D unclear. The CDR3 is 11 amino acids. V gave up 7 bases and J gave up 4 bases, with 7 bases separating them. The V gene's germline CDR1 is MDHEN and CDR2 SYDVKM. The CDR3 is CASTRATEAFF. The DNA of the CDR3 is TGTGCCAGCACCCGGGCCACTGAAGCTTTCTTT.

The chain combines TRBV9 with TRBJ2-2, with D possibly matching TRBD2 (6 bases). The germline V and J ends were trimmed by 3 bases and 2 bases, with 17 bases remaining between them. The CDR3 has 17 residues. Germline V CDR1 and CDR2: SGDLS, YYNGEE. The CDR3 region is CASSGPTGTPNTGELFF. The CDR3 bases are TGTGCCAGCAGCGGACCGACCGGGACTCCTAACACCGGGGAGCTGTTTTTT.

The rearrangement joins TRBV28 to TRBJ2-3; TRBD2 matches 7 bases. Germline values: CDR1 MDHEN, CDR2 SYDVKM. The CDR3 consists of 15 residues. After removal of 6 bases from V and 4 bases from J, the junction contained 10 bases not matched to a gene. The CDR3 DNA reads as TGTGCCAGCAGAAGGGACGGGGAGGGAGCAGATACGCAGTATTTT. It is translated as CASRRDGEGADTQYF.

The CDR3 spells CASSLPSAGANYQPQHF. In DNA form, the CDR3 reads TGTGCCAGCAGCTTACCTTCGGCAGGGGCAAATTATCAGCCCCAGCATTTT. The rearrangement links TRBV7-8 to TRBJ1-5, with TRBD1 as a possible D gene (6 bases). The V gene lost 2 bases and the J gene lost 5 bases, with 19 bases spanning the gap. The CDR3 sequence is 17 residues long. Germline V gives CDR1 SGHVS, CDR2 FQNEAQ.

The rearrangement links TRBV11-2 to TRBJ2-1; no clear D. CDR3 length: 18 residues. Germline CDR1 SGHAT, CDR2 FQNNGV. The ends were cut back, 5 bases at V and 2 bases at J, with 22 bases in the middle. The CDR3 DNA is TGTGCCAGCAGCCCAGCCGGCGCTGGGCGTCCCACCTACAATGAGCAGTTCTTC. Residues: CASSPAGAGRPTYNEQFF.

V usage is TRBV10-3 and J usage is TRBJ2-7; 9 bases are a match to TRBD2. The CDR3 length is 13 residues. Germline CDR1 reads ENHRY; CDR2 reads SYGVKD. Trimming took 11 bases from V and 5 from J; bases not matched to a gene: 10. The DNA of the CDR3 is TGTGCCGTCTCCCTAGCGGGAATAAACGAGCAGTACTTC. Residues: CAVSLAGINEQYF.